This passage covers 2 T cell receptor beta chains from one sample sequenced in a study of blood T cells in healthy people across ages. A sample-barcoded 5' primer and a J-beta primer mix were used in a second PCR of roughly 7 to 12 cycles. MiXCR, run by TCRdb on the 5' RACE reads, gives a single entry per CDR3 protein. The repertoire includes about 1.1 million distinct CDR3 sequences, under 40% of them detected once, and around 14% sits in the top ten. The sequenced material came from blood. These receptors were taken from a man younger than 30 in good health.

V gene TRBV20-1 combines with J gene TRBJ2-3; 9 bases agree with TRBD2. Germline-derived CDR1 and CDR2 are DFQATT and SNEGSKA (reference sequence). The CDR3 is made up of 14 amino acids. The V segment lost 8 bases and the J segment 4 bases; nucleotides outside the gene matches: 10. This chain's CDR3 is CSPRGGGAPDTQYF. In nucleotides, the CDR3 is TGCAGTCCCCGAGGCGGGGGGGCGCCAGATACGCAGTATTTT.

This chain links TRBV6-5 with TRBJ2-3; the match to TRBD1 covers 8 bases. The CDR3 runs to 16 residues. The V gene's germline CDR1 is MNHEY and CDR2 SVGAGI. V was pared by 0 bases and J by 4 bases, with 6 bases of the junction left unmatched. CDR3 in amino acids: CASSYSRQGSPDTQYF. The DNA for the CDR3 is TGTGCCAGCAGTTACTCGCGACAGGGGTCCCCAGATACGCAGTATTTT.